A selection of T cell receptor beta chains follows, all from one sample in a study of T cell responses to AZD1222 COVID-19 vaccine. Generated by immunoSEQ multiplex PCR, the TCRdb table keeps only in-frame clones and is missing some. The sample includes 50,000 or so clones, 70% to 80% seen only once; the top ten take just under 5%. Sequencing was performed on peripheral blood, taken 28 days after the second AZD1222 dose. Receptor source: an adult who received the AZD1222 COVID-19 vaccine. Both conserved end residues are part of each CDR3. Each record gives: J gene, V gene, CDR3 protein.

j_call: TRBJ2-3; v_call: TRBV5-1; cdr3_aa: CASSSGTSGYTDTQYF
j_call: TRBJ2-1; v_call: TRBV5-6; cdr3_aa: CASSFPGLGNEQFF
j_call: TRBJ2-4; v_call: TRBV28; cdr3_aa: CASSSPGENIQYF
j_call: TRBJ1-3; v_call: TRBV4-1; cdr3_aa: CASSRNGILSGNTIYF
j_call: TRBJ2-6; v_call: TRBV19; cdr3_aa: CASSRTGGVSGANVLTF
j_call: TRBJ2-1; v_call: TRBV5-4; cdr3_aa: CASSGTSGGEQFF
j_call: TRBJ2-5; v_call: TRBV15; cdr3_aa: CATSLTGTSGSRETQYF
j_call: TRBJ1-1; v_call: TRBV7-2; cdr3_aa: CASSLGSHMNTEAFF
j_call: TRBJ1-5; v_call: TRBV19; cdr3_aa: CASSLLDQPQHF
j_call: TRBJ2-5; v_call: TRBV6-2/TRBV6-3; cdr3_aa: CASSDGAPRETQYF
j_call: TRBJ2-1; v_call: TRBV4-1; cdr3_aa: CASSHGGTISIYEQFF
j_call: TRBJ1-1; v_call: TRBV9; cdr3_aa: CASSVGDRVNTEAFF
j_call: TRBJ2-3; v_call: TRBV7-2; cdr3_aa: CASQQGGGPSDTQYF
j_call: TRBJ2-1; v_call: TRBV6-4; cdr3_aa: CASSDFAGSYNEQFF
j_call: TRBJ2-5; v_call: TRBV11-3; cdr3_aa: CASSSGLVETQYF
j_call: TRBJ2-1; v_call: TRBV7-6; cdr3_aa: CASLERALSDEQFF
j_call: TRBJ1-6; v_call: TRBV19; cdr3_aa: CASSGQGNSPLHF
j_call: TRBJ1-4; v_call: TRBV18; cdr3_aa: CASSPRRGGEKLFF
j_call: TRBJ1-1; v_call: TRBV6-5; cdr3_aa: CASRLYGGDTEAFF
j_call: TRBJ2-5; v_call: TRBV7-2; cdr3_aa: CASSQVRRERQETQYF
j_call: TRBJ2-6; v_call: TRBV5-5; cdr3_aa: CASSPDRGLPSGANVLTF
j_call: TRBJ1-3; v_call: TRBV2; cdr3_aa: CASSGGTVIFSGNTIYF
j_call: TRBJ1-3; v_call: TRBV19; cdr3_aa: CASCLLGPKRNTIYF
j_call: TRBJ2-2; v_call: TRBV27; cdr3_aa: CASSLGLAGYTGELFF
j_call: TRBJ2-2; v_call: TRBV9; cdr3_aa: CASSHVTGTGELFF
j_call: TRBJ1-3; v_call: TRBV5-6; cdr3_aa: CASSKITGAFSGNTIYF
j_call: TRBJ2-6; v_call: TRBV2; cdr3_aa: CASTGSGANVLTF
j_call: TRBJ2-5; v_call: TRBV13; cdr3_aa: CASSSGTRQTYQETQYF
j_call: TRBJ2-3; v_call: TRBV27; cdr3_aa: CASTPYGTDTQYF
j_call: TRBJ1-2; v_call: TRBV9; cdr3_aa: CASSVTGLGGYGYTF
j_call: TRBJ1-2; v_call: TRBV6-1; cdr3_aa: CASSVKGRGTNYGYTF
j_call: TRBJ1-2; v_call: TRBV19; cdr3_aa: CASSMGQEHYGYTF
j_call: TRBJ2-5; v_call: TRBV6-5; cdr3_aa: CASSPPGQRQETQYF
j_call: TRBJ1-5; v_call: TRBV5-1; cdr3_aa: CASSSYEGGQPQHF
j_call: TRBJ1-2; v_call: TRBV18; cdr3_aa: CASSPGQGAREEGYTF
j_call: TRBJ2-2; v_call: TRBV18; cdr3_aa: CASSPRPLDRSGTGELFF
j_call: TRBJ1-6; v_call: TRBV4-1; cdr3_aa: CASSQSRARVGSPLHF
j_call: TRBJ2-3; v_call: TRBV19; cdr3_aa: CASSIGTGEVSTDTQYF
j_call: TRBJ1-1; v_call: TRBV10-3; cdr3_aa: CATLTETGPTEAFF
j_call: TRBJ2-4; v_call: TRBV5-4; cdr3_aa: CASSQGRENIQYF
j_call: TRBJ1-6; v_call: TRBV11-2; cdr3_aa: CASSLDRAGLSPLHF
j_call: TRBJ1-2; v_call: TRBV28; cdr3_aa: CASSLMGGYGYTF
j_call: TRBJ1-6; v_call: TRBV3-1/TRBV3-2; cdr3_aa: CASSHRQGRSYNSPLHF
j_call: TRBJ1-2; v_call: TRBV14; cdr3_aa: CASSQTSFPDGYTF
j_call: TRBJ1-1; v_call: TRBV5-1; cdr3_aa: CASSLRGWGTEAFF
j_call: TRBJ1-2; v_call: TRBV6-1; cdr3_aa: CASSETNSGGGYTF
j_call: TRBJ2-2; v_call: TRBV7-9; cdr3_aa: CATLTTSGGSNTGELFF
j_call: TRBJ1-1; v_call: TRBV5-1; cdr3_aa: CASSPGPTNLNTEAFF
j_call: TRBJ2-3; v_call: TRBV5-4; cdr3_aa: CASSSPHETTDTQYF
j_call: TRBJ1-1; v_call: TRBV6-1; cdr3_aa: CASSDPVSLNTEAFF
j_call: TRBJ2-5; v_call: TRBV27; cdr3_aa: CASSSGLAGGQETQYF
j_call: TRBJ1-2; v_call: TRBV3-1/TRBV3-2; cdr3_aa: CASSQFGDRGIYGYTF
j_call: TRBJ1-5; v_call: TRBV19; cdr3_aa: CASSPTTLPQHF
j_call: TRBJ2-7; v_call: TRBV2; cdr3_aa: CASNTGGTGGNEQYF
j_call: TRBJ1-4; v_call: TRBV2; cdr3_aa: CASSPVDGTGKLFF
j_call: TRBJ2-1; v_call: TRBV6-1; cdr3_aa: CASSDPGLAGGGEQFF
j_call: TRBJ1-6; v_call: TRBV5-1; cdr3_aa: CASSLLGVGNNSPLHF
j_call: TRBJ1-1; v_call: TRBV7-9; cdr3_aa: CASSLGGHEGKTEAFF
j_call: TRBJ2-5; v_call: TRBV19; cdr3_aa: CASSALRTQGSETQYF
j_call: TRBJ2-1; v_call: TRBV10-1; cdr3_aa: CASSPGGLAGVISYNEQFF